Listed below are T cell receptor beta chains from one sample, sequenced in a study of blood T cell repertoires in COVID-19. Method: immunoSEQ multiplex PCR; TCRdb's copy keeps in-frame clones and lacks some. The data show around 190,000 clones, more than 70% seen once. The sequenced sample consisted of peripheral blood. These receptors were collected from a man in his late teens or twenties with active or convalescent COVID-19. Each CDR3 is given without its conserved first and last residue. Some rows have no size entry. The others give once, few or many, or a class for an expanded clone.

TRBJ1-2 | TRBV9 | . | ASSSLPPGAYGYT
TRBJ1-1 | TRBV5-1 | . | ASREFGGTEAF
TRBJ2-7 | TRBV5-1 | few | ASSPGTSGTYEQY
TRBJ2-3 | TRBV19 | . | ASSRAQSTDTQY
TRBJ2-3 | TRBV5-1 | once | ASSRGTGDDTQY
TRBJ1-1 | TRBV3-1/TRBV3-2 | . | ASSGSILGQGSAEAF
TRBJ2-5 | TRBV19 | . | ASSIGVTGSQETQY
TRBJ1-2 | TRBV5-5 | . | ASSYSGQWDYGYT
TRBJ2-2 | TRBV7-3 | . | ASSLSNGAQNTGELF
TRBJ2-1 | TRBV4-1 | once | ASSQPGTSGNEQF